The TCR beta chain described here comes from a study of blood T cell repertoires in COVID-19. Across the whole study: The samples span acute and convalescent COVID-19 from the United States, Italy and Spain. Nucleic acid was either cDNA or gDNA, and it came from T cells, B-cell-depleted T cells, or PBMCs.

Per germline, CDR1 SGHDN and CDR2 FVKESK. The CDR3 is 15 amino acids. Trimming removed 4 bases from V and 6 bases from J, with 13 bases in between. Profiling relied on immunoSEQ multiplex PCR, and the TCRdb table lists in-frame clones only, not all of them. The data hold roughly 50,000 clones, with around 89% observed a single time. In this sample, this clone turned up once. The chain joins TRBV14 to TRBJ1-6, with TRBD1 as a possible D gene (6 bases). This TCR came from an older woman with active COVID-19. Source material: peripheral blood. The CDR3: CASSLGGAANSPLHF. The CDR3 nucleotides are TGTGCCAGCAGCCTGGGGGGGGCAGCTAATTCACCCCTCCACTTT.